The 15 T cell receptor beta chains below come from one sample, sequenced in a study of blood T cells in healthy people across ages. A second PCR of 7 to 11 cycles used a sample-barcoded 5' primer and a J-beta primer mix. TCRdb re-called the 5' RACE reads through MiXCR, storing one row per CDR3 protein. This repertoire shows 1.5 million to 1.9 million distinct CDR3 sequences, less than 45% found once; its top ten account for just over 4%. Sequenced input: blood. The receptors were gathered from a young woman in good health.

The rearrangement links TRBV20-1 to TRBJ1-1; 7 bases line up with TRBD1. The trim removed 3 bases at V and 1 base at J, leaving 8 bases unmatched. CDR3 length: 15 residues. Germline-derived CDR1 and CDR2 are DFQATT and SNEGSKA (reference sequence). For the CDR3, the DNA is TGCAGTGCTAGGATTCGGGGACAGCGGAACACTGAAGCTTTCTTT. This gives the protein CSARIRGQRNTEAFF.

This clonotype was seen only a few times. The V gene is TRBV20-1, the J gene TRBJ2-7; TRBD2 matches at 7 bases. V gave up 6 bases and J gave up 3 bases; unmatched junction bases: 5. CDR1 is DFQATT, CDR2 SNEGSKA, per germline (reference sequence). This CDR3 has 12 amino acids. The CDR3 region is CSAEREVYEQYF. CDR3 sequence (DNA): TGCAGTGCGGAACGGGAGGTCTACGAGCAGTACTTC.

The rearrangement links TRBV5-1 to TRBJ1-2; the D is unclear. The CDR3 runs 16 residues. V was clipped by 0 bases and J by 0 bases, with 12 bases between them. CDR1 SGHRS and CDR2 YFSETQ come from the germline V gene. CDR3 residues: CASSLGAPLTNYGYTF. The CDR3 nucleotides are TGCGCCAGCAGCTTGGGGGCCCCACTTACTAACTATGGCTACACCTTC.

A word on this clonotype: Germline is not matched at one junction end, which may reflect a read error. The V gene is TRBV10-3, the J gene TRBJ1-4; the D is unclear. The CDR3 has 15 residues. Per germline, CDR1 ENHRY and CDR2 SYGVKD. The CDR3 is CAISPEPATNEKRFF. CDR3 sequence (DNA): TGTGCCATCAGCCCAGAACCCGCAACTAATGAAAAACGGTTTTTT.

V usage is TRBV4-1 and J usage is TRBJ2-4; maybe TRBD1 (6 bases). Germline loops: CDR1 MGHRA, CDR2 YSYEKL. The V end was cut by 3 bases, the J end by 4 bases, with 13 bases between. The CDR3 runs 15 residues. DNA of the CDR3: TGCGCCAGCAGCCACGGGACATTCCCTAAAAACATTCAGTACTTC. It translates to CASSHGTFPKNIQYF.

A few counts support this clonotype. The CDR3 nucleotides read TGCAGTGCTCAGGGACAGATCTACGAGCAGTACTTC. It translates to CSAQGQIYEQYF. The chain carries TRBV20-1 and TRBJ2-7, with 7 positions matching TRBD1. The CDR3 is 12 residues long. Germline lookup yields CDR1 DFQATT and CDR2 SNEGSKA (reference sequence). The junction had 4 bases not matched to a gene; V was cut back by 5 bases and J by 3 bases.

The CDR3 sequence is CASRHSGRETQYF. Here the CDR3 DNA reads TGTGCCAGCAGACATTCTGGGCGAGAGACCCAGTACTTC. The chain has TRBV7-9 and TRBJ2-5; D unresolved. The length of the CDR3 is 13 residues. Germline CDR1 and CDR2: SEHNR and FQNEAQ (reference sequence). V shed 6 bases and J shed 4 bases, with 12 bases lying between them.

The chain has TRBV27 and TRBJ2-3; maybe TRBD1 (5 bases). This CDR3 contains 14 residues. Trimming took off 3 bases at V and 1 base at J, with 8 bases between the two ends. Germline CDR1 is MNHEY and CDR2 is SMNVEV (reference sequence). CDR3 loop: CASSFFRGTDTQYF. The CDR3 region has the DNA TGTGCCAGCAGTTTTTTCAGGGGCACAGATACGCAGTATTTT.

This sequence joins TRBV2 and TRBJ1-2; D is unclear. CDR1 and CDR2 from the germline V gene are SNHLY and FYNNEI. The CDR3 runs 15 residues. Trimming removed 7 bases from V and 1 base from J, with 16 bases in between. This CDR3 reads CASTQMNIDNYGYTF. CDR3 coding DNA: TGTGCCAGCACCCAAATGAACATCGATAACTATGGCTACACCTTC.

This clonotype turned up a few times. This chain links TRBV12-3 or TRBV12-4 with TRBJ2-5; D gene uncertain. V gave up 7 bases and J gave up 5 bases, with 14 bases separating them. The CDR3 has 13 residues. CDR3 sequence (DNA): TGTGCCAGCACTCAGGCCCCATCGGAGACCCAGTACTTC. Protein: CASTQAPSETQYF.

In this sample, this clonotype turned up a few times. The rearrangement uses TRBV4-1 and TRBJ2-4, with TRBD2 as a possible D gene (5 bases). The V and J ends lost 0 bases and 13 bases respectively, with 25 bases between them. Germline V lookup: CDR1 MGHRA, CDR2 YSYEKL. The length of the CDR3 is 17 residues. The CDR3 loop is CASSQDAGRRVSGEQYF. In DNA form, the CDR3 reads TGCGCCAGCAGCCAAGACGCGGGCAGGAGAGTTAGTGGGGAGCAGTACTTC.

The V call is TRBV28, the J call TRBJ2-3, with TRBD2 as a possible D gene (6 bases). The CDR3 is 15 amino acids. CDR1 is MDHEN, CDR2 SYDVKM, per germline. Trimming removed 5 bases from V and 8 bases from J, with 20 bases in between. The CDR3 region is CASSPSRAGKGTQYF. The CDR3 coding sequence is TGTGCCAGCAGTCCCTCCCGGGCGGGGAAAGGTACGCAGTATTTT.

V is TRBV20-1 and J is TRBJ2-3; maybe TRBD2 (6 bases). The CDR3 sequence is 12 residues long. Germline V CDR1 and CDR2: DFQATT, SNEGSKA (reference sequence). The ends were cut back, 1 base at V and 5 bases at J, with 7 bases in the middle. CDR3 DNA sequence: TGCAGTGCTAGAGCTAGCGTAGATACGCAGTATTTT. It yields the protein CSARASVDTQYF.

There are a few counts of this clonotype. The chain joins TRBV6-1 to TRBJ2-7, with 10 bases matching TRBD1. The CDR3 runs 14 residues. The trim removed 4 bases at V and 4 bases at J, leaving 4 bases unmatched. Per the germline V gene, CDR1 is MNHNS and CDR2 is SASEGT. The CDR3 bases are TGTGCCAGCAGTGGACGACAGGGGGCTTACGAGCAGTACTTC. It yields the protein CASSGRQGAYEQYF.

This chain connects TRBV27 to TRBJ1-4; 11 bases match TRBD1. The ends lost 5 bases at V and 2 bases at J; junction bases unmatched: 7. Looked up from germline, CDR1 is MNHEY and CDR2 is SMNVEV (reference sequence). This CDR3 comprises 17 residues. The CDR3, as DNA: TGTGCCAGCAGTCCCATAGGACAGGGGGCGACTAATGAAAAACTGTTTTTT. It is translated as CASSPIGQGATNEKLFF.